The 16 T cell receptor beta chains in this list originate from one sample, sequenced in a study of CD8 T cells in Susac syndrome. cDNA came from approximately 0.5 to 1 ug RNA primed by random hexamers. One entry per CDR3 protein, called by TCRdb with MiXCR from the immunoSEQ multiplex PCR reads. The sample lists under 150,000 distinct CDR3 sequences, around 95% occurring once. Input material: CD4+ T cells from PBMCs. The source of these receptors is a human donor with Susac syndrome.

This clonotype has just one count. The chain links TRBV7-9 to TRBJ2-2; TRBD2 agrees at 8 bases. Germline CDR1 and CDR2: SEHNR and FQNEAQ (reference sequence). The V gene end was trimmed by 4 bases and the J gene end by 6 bases; junction bases not matched to a gene: 7. The CDR3 spans 15 residues. This chain's CDR3 is CASSSWSGRSGELFF. CDR3 nucleotide sequence: TGTGCCAGCAGCTCGTGGAGCGGGAGATCCGGGGAGCTGTTTTTT.

J is TRBJ1-5 and V is TRBV6-2 or TRBV6-3, with D unclear. There are 15 residues in the CDR3. V dropped 7 bases and J dropped 7 bases, with 20 bases sitting between them. The germline V gene encodes CDR1 MNHEY and CDR2 SVGEGT. This chain's CDR3 is CASTQGYLMGQPQHF. DNA of the CDR3: TGTGCCAGCACCCAAGGGTACCTAATGGGGCAGCCCCAGCATTTT.

In this sample, this clonotype turned up once. At one end, the junction sequence differs from germline, possibly due to a read error. The J gene is TRBJ1-1, the V gene TRBV20-1, with unresolved D. The V gene's germline CDR1 is DFQATT and CDR2 SNEGSKA (reference sequence). This CDR3 is 14 amino acids long. Here the CDR3 reads CSAREGSGNTEAFF. The DNA for the CDR3 is TGCAGTGCTCGAGAAGGATCTGGTAACACTGAAGCTTTCTTT.

This chain uses TRBV29-1 with TRBJ2-7; no clear D. This CDR3 comprises 14 residues. V gave up 6 bases and J gave up 4 bases, with 19 bases separating them. Germline V gives CDR1 SQVTM, CDR2 ANQGSEA. CDR3 loop: CSVRRTIRDYEQYF. CDR3 DNA: TGCAGCGTGCGGCGGACCATAAGAGATTACGAGCAGTACTTC.

The chain has TRBV7-9 and TRBJ2-1; D is possibly TRBD2 (7 bases). The CDR3 sequence is 15 residues long. The V and J ends lost 0 bases and 7 bases respectively, with 13 bases between them. Germline loops: CDR1 SEHNR, CDR2 FQNEAQ (reference sequence). As DNA, the CDR3 is TGTGCCAGCAGCTTAGCTGGCGGGGGCAGAAATGAGCAGTTCTTC. It encodes CASSLAGGGRNEQFF.

This clonotype was observed once. The chain joins TRBV20-1 to TRBJ2-2, with D tentatively TRBD1 (6 bases). V was cut by 6 bases and J by 5 bases, with 16 bases left in between. Germline values: CDR1 DFQATT, CDR2 SNEGSKA (reference sequence). This CDR3 has 14 amino acids. CDR3: CSALPGVATGELFF. The CDR3 DNA reads TGCAGTGCCCTGCCAGGGGTCGCGACCGGGGAGCTGTTTTTT.

The chain joins TRBV18 to TRBJ2-5; D remains unclear. This CDR3 region has 13 residues. The V end lost 4 bases, the J end lost 7 bases, and 13 bases lay between the germline ends. From germline, CDR1 is KGHSH and CDR2 LQKENI. The CDR3 DNA sequence: TGTGCCAGCTCACTACAGCTCCTGGGGACCCAGTACTTC. Translated: CASSLQLLGTQYF.

This clonotype was seen only once. The chain couples TRBV7-3 to TRBJ2-5; the D gene is possibly TRBD2 (7 bases). The germline gives CDR1 SGHTA, CDR2 FQGTGA. Trimming cost V 0 bases and J 5 bases, with 13 bases left between them. CDR3 size: 15 residues. As DNA, the CDR3 is TGTGCCAGCAGCTTAACTGCGGGGGCCCAGGAGACCCAGTACTTC. This codes for CASSLTAGAQETQYF.

This clonotype was seen just once. The rearrangement uses TRBV5-1 and TRBJ2-7; 7 bases are a match to TRBD1. The CDR3 has 16 amino acids. Germline CDR1 reads SGHRS; CDR2 reads YFSETQ. V lost 4 bases and J lost 2; bases outside the gene matches: 12. The CDR3 is CASSPRADRDTYEQYF. In DNA, the CDR3 is TGCGCCAGCAGCCCCCGAGCAGACAGGGACACCTACGAGCAGTACTTC.

This CDR3 is CASSPLRTGLGNIQYF. The CDR3 DNA sequence: TGTGCCAGCAGCCCCCTCCGGACAGGGTTAGGGAACATTCAGTACTTC. The chain links TRBV3-1 to TRBJ2-4, with 8 positions matching TRBD1. This CDR3 has 16 amino acids. Germline trimming cut 4 bases from V and 7 bases from J; bases unmatched to any gene: 12. Looked up from germline, CDR1 is LGHDT and CDR2 is YNNKEL (reference sequence). The full variable domain, in which reference TRBV3-1 and TRBJ2-4 provide the parts outside the CDR3, is DTAVSQTPKYLVTQMGNDKSIKCEQNLGHDTMYWYKQDSKKFLKIMFSYNNKELIINETVPNRFSPKSPDKAHLNLHINSLELGDSAVYFCASSPLRTGLGNIQYFGAGTRLSVL.

In this sample, this clonotype turned up a few times. One junction end disagrees with the germline gene, perhaps due to a read error. The chain combines TRBV12-3 or TRBV12-4 with TRBJ2-3, with 9 bases identical to TRBD2. The CDR3 length is 15 residues. This CDR3 is CASSLGGTSTDTQYF. The DNA of the CDR3 is TGTGCCAGCAGTTTGGGGGGGACTAGCACCGATACGCAGTATTTT.

The rearrangement joins TRBV20-1 to TRBJ1-2; 7 nucleotides agree with TRBD1. Germline-derived CDR1 and CDR2 are DFQATT and SNEGSKA (reference sequence). This CDR3 contains 14 residues. For the CDR3, the DNA is TGCAGGCCCTCTAGACAGGGAGTCCCTTATGGCTACACCTTC. This encodes CRPSRQGVPYGYTF.

CDR3 in amino acids: CASSRWQGVVEQYF. The CDR3 nucleotides read TGTGCCAGCAGCCGTTGGCAGGGAGTTGTCGAGCAGTACTTC. V and J are TRBV28 and TRBJ2-7; D may be TRBD1 or TRBD2 (5 bases each). The germline gives CDR1 MDHEN, CDR2 SYDVKM. Deletions cut 6 bases from V and 6 bases from J, with 18 bases between. This CDR3 contains 14 residues.

V gene TRBV20-1 combines with J gene TRBJ1-1; D not certain. This CDR3 contains 14 residues. V lost 3 bases and J 6 bases, leaving 17 bases between the germline ends. Per the germline V gene, CDR1 is DFQATT and CDR2 is SNEGSKA (reference sequence). The CDR3 spells CSASPRAQGAEAFF. Here the CDR3 DNA reads TGCAGTGCTAGTCCCCGGGCCCAAGGAGCTGAAGCTTTCTTT.

The V call is TRBV3-1, the J call TRBJ1-5; 11 nucleotides match TRBD1. Germline V CDR1 and CDR2: LGHDT, YNNKEL (reference sequence). The ends lost 3 bases at V and 9 bases at J; junction bases unmatched: 10. The length of the CDR3 is 16 residues. The chain's CDR3 is CASSHSRDRGSAPQHF. For the CDR3, the DNA is TGTGCCAGCAGCCACTCCCGGGACAGGGGGTCCGCGCCCCAGCATTTT.

The V call is TRBV3-1, the J call TRBJ2-5; TRBD2 is a possible D gene (6 bases). The germline CDR1 and CDR2 sequences are LGHDT and YNNKEL (reference sequence). The CDR3 length is 14 residues. V was pared by 1 base and J by 4 bases, with 10 bases between. The CDR3 reads CASSQGPAGETQYF. The CDR3 nucleotides read TGTGCCAGCAGCCAAGGGCCAGCGGGAGAGACCCAGTACTTC.